The 18 T cell receptor beta chains below were found in one sample sequenced in a study of blood T cell repertoires in COVID-19 (dated by TCRdb to 2018 to 2020). The library was prepared using the immunoSEQ multiplex PCR assay. TCRdb stores this immuneACCESS table with in-frame sequences only. Part of the clones is absent; in the studies checked, under half of the shortfall reflects unresolved V genes, and no reason is known for the rest. The sample table records around 450,000 clones; around 89% of these occur just once. Of the sample, more than 4% falls within the top ten clones. The sample consisted of peripheral blood. These receptors came from a woman aged 25 to 39 with acute or convalescent COVID-19.

CDR3 in amino acids: CASSTRGGTYNEQFF. The CDR3 DNA reads as TGTGCCAGCAGTACCCGCGGGGGGACCTACAATGAGCAGTTCTTC. V is TRBV2 and J is TRBJ2-1, with 8 positions matching TRBD2. The CDR3 is 15 residues long. V shed 5 bases and J 2 bases; nucleotides not matched to a gene: 5. CDR1 is SNHLY and CDR2 is FYNNEI in the germline V gene. Looking up the rest from reference TRBV2 and TRBJ2-1 gives the full variable domain: EPEVTQTPSHQVTQMGQEVILRCVPISNHLYFYWYRQILGQKVEFLVSFYNNEISEKSEIFDDQFSVERPDGSNFTLKIRSTKLEDSAMYFCASSTRGGTYNEQFFGPGTRLTVL.

The chain carries TRBV2 and TRBJ2-6; D ambiguous. Germline V lookup: CDR1 SNHLY, CDR2 FYNNEI. V lost 5 bases and J lost 0, with 8 bases in between. The CDR3 extends over 15 amino acids. The CDR3 protein is CASSPISSGANVLTF. The CDR3 nucleotides read TGTGCCAGCAGTCCGATTAGCTCTGGGGCCAACGTCCTGACTTTC.

The chain links TRBV3-1 (or the pseudogene TRBV3-2) to TRBJ2-3, with D possibly being TRBD2 (5 bases). Germline V gene sequence: CDR1 LGHDT, CDR2 YNNKEL (reference sequence). This CDR3 spans 16 amino acids. The V and J ends lost 4 bases and 0 bases respectively, with 14 bases between them. CDR3 protein: CASSLAGAASTDTQYF. For the CDR3, the DNA is TGTGCCAGCAGCCTGGCCGGAGCGGCTAGCACAGATACGCAGTATTTT.

The chain carries TRBV28 and TRBJ2-7, with TRBD1 as a possible D gene (6 bases). Deletions cut 6 bases from V and 3 bases from J, with 9 bases between. CDR3 length: 12 amino acids. Germline assignment: CDR1 MDHEN and CDR2 SYDVKM. The DNA for the CDR3 is TGTGCCAGCAGCAGGGACATCTACGAGCAGTACTTC. This codes for CASSRDIYEQYF. The full variable domain, with the rest looked up from reference TRBV28 and TRBJ2-7, is DVKVTQSSRYLVKRTGEKVFLECVQDMDHENMFWYRQDPGLGLRLIYFSYDVKMKEKGDIPEGYSVSREKKERFSLILESASTNQTSMYLCASSRDIYEQYFGPGTRLTVT.

In the case of this clone: Compared with germline, one end of the junction differs, possibly owing to a read error. The gene calls are TRBV3-1 (or the pseudogene TRBV3-2) and TRBJ1-1, with 8 bases aligning to TRBD1. The germline gives CDR1 LGHDT, CDR2 YNNKEL (reference sequence). The CDR3 is 12 residues long. The CDR3 sequence: CASSHMTGERLF. The CDR3 DNA reads as TGTGCCAGCAGCCATATGACAGGGGAGAGACTCTTT.

This chain connects TRBV7-3 to TRBJ2-2; D is possibly TRBD1 (6 bases). The CDR3 contains 16 residues. CDR1 and CDR2 from the germline V gene are SGHTA and FQGTGA. Deletions cut 1 base from V and 5 bases from J, with 14 bases between. The CDR3 is CASSLNAGGRTGELFF. As DNA, the CDR3 is TGTGCCAGCAGCTTAAACGCTGGGGGCCGAACCGGGGAGCTGTTTTTT. Complete variable domain (other parts from reference TRBV7-3 and TRBJ2-2): GAGVSQTPSNKVTEKGKYVELRCDPISGHTALYWYRQSLGQGPEFLIYFQGTGAADDSGLPNDRFFAVRPEGSVSTLKIQRTERGDSAVYLCASSLNAGGRTGELFFGEGSRLTVL.

V and J are TRBV6-5 and TRBJ2-3; D is uncertain. The CDR3 sequence is 16 residues long. Trimming pared 1 base from V and 6 bases from J, leaving 17 bases between. CDR1 and CDR2 from the germline V gene are MNHEY and SVGAGI. The CDR3 protein is CASSYFLSERADTQYF. In nucleotides, the CDR3 is TGTGCCAGCAGTTACTTTTTGAGTGAGAGAGCGGATACGCAGTATTTT.

The chain joins TRBV2 to TRBJ1-6, with 9 nucleotides matching TRBD1. The junction had 8 bases not matched to a gene; V was cut back by 8 bases and J by 6 bases. The germline V gene encodes CDR1 SNHLY and CDR2 FYNNEI. The CDR3 runs 15 residues. The CDR3 here is CASAVGQGGNSPLHF. The CDR3 nucleotides are TGTGCCAGCGCTGTGGGACAGGGTGGTAATTCACCCCTCCACTTT. Drawing the rest from reference TRBV2 and TRBJ1-6, the complete variable domain is EPEVTQTPSHQVTQMGQEVILRCVPISNHLYFYWYRQILGQKVEFLVSFYNNEISEKSEIFDDQFSVERPDGSNFTLKIRSTKLEDSAMYFCASAVGQGGNSPLHFGNGTRLTVT.

The CDR3 protein is CAWKTGGSYNSPLHF. As DNA, the CDR3 is TGTGCCTGGAAAACGGGGGGCTCCTATAATTCACCCCTCCACTTT. This chain uses TRBV30 with TRBJ1-6; possibly TRBD1 for D (5 bases). Germline CDR1 is GTSNPN and CDR2 is SVGIG (reference sequence). Trimming took 4 bases from V and 0 from J, leaving 10 bases between them. The CDR3 consists of 15 residues.

V usage is TRBV5-1 and J usage is TRBJ1-2, with 10 bases fitting TRBD1. Per the germline V gene, CDR1 is SGHRS and CDR2 is YFSETQ. The junction had 20 bases not matched to a gene; V was cut back by 4 bases and J by 8 bases. There are 18 residues in the CDR3. The DNA for the CDR3 is TGCGCCAGCAGCCTGGGGCGGGGGACAGGGGCACCACCGGACGGCTACACCTTC. Its protein is CASSLGRGTGAPPDGYTF.

V and J are TRBV6-5 and TRBJ2-7; 7 nucleotides agree with TRBD1. The CDR3 is 14 residues long. The junction had 5 bases not matched to a gene; V was cut back by 3 bases and J by 3 bases. Germline CDR1 and CDR2: MNHEY and SVGAGI. The CDR3 DNA follows: TGTGCCAGCAGTTATAATAGGGGGCACTACGAGCAGTACTTC. Translation: CASSYNRGHYEQYF.

To note about this clone: The sample carries other DNA sequences with the same CDR3. The rearrangement uses TRBV15 and TRBJ2-7, with 8 bases that match TRBD1. Germline V gene lookup returns CDR1 LNHNV and CDR2 YYDKDF (reference sequence). The length of the CDR3 is 15 residues. V was pared by 0 bases and J by 2 bases, with 3 bases of the junction left unmatched. CDR3 sequence: CATSRDRDRPYEQYF. For the CDR3, the DNA is TGTGCCACCAGCAGAGACCGGGACAGGCCCTACGAGCAGTACTTC.

CDR3 region: CASSREGRLYDGQYF. The CDR3 nucleotides are TGTGCCAGCAGTCGGGAGGGCAGGTTATATGATGGCCAGTACTTC. The genes are TRBV3-1 (or the pseudogene TRBV3-2) and TRBJ2-5, with 8 positions matching TRBD2. Germline V lookup: CDR1 LGHDT, CDR2 YNNKEL (reference sequence). V was clipped by 6 bases and J by 10 bases; unmatched bases: 16. This CDR3 has 15 residues.

The CDR3, as DNA: TGTGCCAGCAGGTCCCGGGGGGCTTTCACAGATACGCAGTATTTT. Translating gives CASRSRGAFTDTQYF. This rearrangement joins TRBV5-4 to TRBJ2-3, with D perhaps TRBD2 (7 bases). Germline assignment: CDR1 SGHNT and CDR2 YYREEE (reference sequence). V was clipped by 5 bases and J by 2 bases, with 15 bases between them. The CDR3 has 15 residues.

The chain carries TRBV27 and TRBJ1-5; 10 nucleotides agree with TRBD1. CDR1 is MNHEY and CDR2 is SMNVEV in the germline V gene (reference sequence). The CDR3 consists of 14 residues. V lost 6 bases and J lost 7; bases outside the gene matches: 6. CDR3 residues: CASSDRGLRQPQHF. The CDR3 region has the DNA TGTGCCAGCAGCGACAGGGGGCTGAGGCAGCCCCAGCATTTT.

The chain uses TRBV5-1 and TRBJ2-3; 9 bases line up with TRBD2. Per germline, CDR1 SGHRS and CDR2 YFSETQ. Germline trimming cut 5 bases from V and 4 bases from J; bases unmatched to any gene: 5. The length of the CDR3 is 14 residues. The CDR3 is CASRPAGGSDTQYF. DNA for the CDR3: TGCGCCAGCAGGCCAGCGGGGGGCTCAGATACGCAGTATTTT.

The J gene is TRBJ1-1, the V gene TRBV28, with TRBD1 as a possible D gene (6 bases). CDR3 length: 14 amino acids. The V end was cut by 6 bases, the J end by 4 bases, with 15 bases between. The V gene's germline CDR1 is MDHEN and CDR2 SYDVKM. CDR3: CASRGWGRGTEAFF. The CDR3 nucleotides read TGTGCCAGCAGAGGTTGGGGGCGCGGCACTGAAGCTTTCTTT.

The chain couples TRBV19 to TRBJ1-4, with 11 bases that match TRBD1. The ends lost 2 bases at V and 7 bases at J; junction bases unmatched: 3. CDR3 length: 15 amino acids. Per the germline V gene, CDR1 is LNHDA and CDR2 is SQIVND (reference sequence). CDR3 DNA: TGTGCCAGTAGTATAACCGGGACAGGGGGTGAAAAACTGTTTTTT. It yields the protein CASSITGTGGEKLFF.